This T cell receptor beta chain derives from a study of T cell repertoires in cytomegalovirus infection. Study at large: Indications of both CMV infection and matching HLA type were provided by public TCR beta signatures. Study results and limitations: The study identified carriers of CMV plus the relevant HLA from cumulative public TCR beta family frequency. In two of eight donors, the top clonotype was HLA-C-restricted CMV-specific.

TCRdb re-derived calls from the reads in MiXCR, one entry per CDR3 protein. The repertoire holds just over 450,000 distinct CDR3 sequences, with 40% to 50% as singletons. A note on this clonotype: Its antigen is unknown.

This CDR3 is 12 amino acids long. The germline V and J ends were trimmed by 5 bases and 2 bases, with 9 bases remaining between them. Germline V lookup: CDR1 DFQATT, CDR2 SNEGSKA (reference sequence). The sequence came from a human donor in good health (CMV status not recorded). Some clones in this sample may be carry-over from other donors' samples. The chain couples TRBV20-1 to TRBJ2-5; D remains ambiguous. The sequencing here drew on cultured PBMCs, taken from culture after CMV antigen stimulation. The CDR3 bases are TGCAGTGCTCCCTTTGGGCAAGAGACCCAGTACTTC. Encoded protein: CSAPFGQETQYF.